This T cell receptor beta chain was captured by sequencing in a study of lymphopenia after photon versus proton radiotherapy (dated by TCRdb to between 2019 and 2020). Describing the broader study: The immunological effects of photon versus proton radiation therapy were compared in patients with gastrointestinal tumors who developed high-grade lymphopenia. A cohort of some 20 patients with gastrointestinal tumors who received either photon or proton therapy and subsequently developed lymphopenia was included. The goal of the study was to describe how the two radiation modalities differ in their effects on the immune system. Results the study describes overall, beyond this receptor: Once the lymphocyte count had reached its nadir, the repertoires of photon-treated patients showed oligoclonal expansion, particularly of CD8+ Temra cells, and this expansion drove the decline in diversity. During treatment, patients who received photon therapy lost naive T cells and TCR diversity and gained effector/memory populations, whereas patients who received proton therapy remained relatively stable. Across the cohort, a larger post-nadir drop in TCR diversity was inversely correlated with overall survival time among patients who died. The authors looked at the survival association only in patients who died, and they framed better survival with proton therapy as a possibility rather than a demonstrated result.

Library preparation employed the immunoSEQ multiplex PCR assay. T cell repertoires were profiled with deep sequencing of rearranged TCR beta loci together with multiparametric flow cytometry. In its TCRdb copy, this immuneACCESS table keeps in-frame sequences only and misses some clones. Where compared with another copy, unresolved V genes explain less than half of these, and the others have no known cause. For this sample there are about 25,000 clones; roughly four fifths appear just once. The top ten clones comprise approximately 3.7% of the sample. Of note for this clone: Its antigen target is currently unknown. One base away there is no much larger clone; base qualities are not given.

This TCR was sampled from a woman between 45 and 60 years old with pancreatic cancer. The sample was peripheral blood, taken from a patient treated with photon-based radiotherapy.

The encoded CDR3 is CASSLPGSSYEQYF. The DNA sequence is TGTGCCAGCAGCTTACCAGGGAGCTCCTACGAGCAGTACTTC. Recombination connected TRBV7-2 to TRBJ2-7; the D element could tentatively be TRBD1 or TRBD2, as 5 bases agree for each. V is clipped by 2 bases and J by 0 bases, and the sequence between their germline boundaries is 8 bases long. For CDR1 and CDR2, the germline V gene lists SGHTA and FQGNSA. Taken from cysteine to phenylalanine, the CDR3 has 14 residues. Just CDR3 DNA is preserved here, 42 bases in frame from base 1. Beyond the CDR3, the reference TRBV7-2 and TRBJ2-7 genes provide the residues; the full variable domain reads: GAGVSQSPSNKVTEKGKDVELRCDPISGHTALYWYRQSLGQGLEFLIYFQGNSAPDKSGLPSDRFSAERTGGSVSTLTIQRTQQEDSAVYLCASSLPGSSYEQYFGPGTRLTVT.